This T cell receptor beta chain was found in a study of T cell clonotyping in hematopoietic cell transplantation. Profiled with immunoSEQ multiplex PCR; TCRdb holds only in-frame clones, not every one. The data hold approximately 75,000 clones, with over 90% observed a single time. Turning to this clone: Its antigen is undetermined.

CDR1 is SNHLY and CDR2 is FYNNEI in the germline V gene. The CDR3 spans 18 residues. Trimming at V came to 6 bases and at J to 5 bases, leaving 15 bases not matched to a gene. Whole-study findings and limits: After transplant, recipient diversity fell while pathologically expanded clonotypes grew through day 180. Graft donor and pretransplant recipient Inverse Simpson Index values predicted broader posttransplant TCR diversity. At the given depth, recipient repertoires were over 95% de novo clonotypes.

The clonotype was recovered from a man aged 45 to 65 in good health. Some clones in this sample may be carry-over from other donors' samples. V and J are TRBV2 and TRBJ2-7, with TRBD2 matching over 14 bases. Material for sequencing was peripheral blood mononuclear cells. The CDR3 protein is CASREGTSGRGWAHEQYF. The CDR3 bases are TGTGCCAGCAGGGAGGGGACTAGCGGGAGAGGTTGGGCTCACGAGCAGTACTTC.